This T cell receptor beta chain came from a study of blood T cell repertoires in COVID-19. Data came from immunoSEQ multiplex PCR; TCRdb stores just in-frame clones and leaves some out. The table has some 59,000 clones, 65% to 85% seen once. The length of the CDR3 is 14 residues. Trimming stripped 3 bases from V and 0 bases from J, with 8 bases between. Looked up from germline, CDR1 is LNHDA and CDR2 is SQIVND (reference sequence). This clone showed up just a few times. Input material: peripheral blood. The TCR was taken from a man aged 80 or over with active or convalescent COVID-19. This chain connects TRBV19 to TRBJ1-2; perhaps TRBD1 as D (6 bases). The CDR3 nucleotides are TGTGCCAGTAGTATGGACAGCACTAACTATGGCTACACCTTC. The encoded protein is CASSMDSTNYGYTF.